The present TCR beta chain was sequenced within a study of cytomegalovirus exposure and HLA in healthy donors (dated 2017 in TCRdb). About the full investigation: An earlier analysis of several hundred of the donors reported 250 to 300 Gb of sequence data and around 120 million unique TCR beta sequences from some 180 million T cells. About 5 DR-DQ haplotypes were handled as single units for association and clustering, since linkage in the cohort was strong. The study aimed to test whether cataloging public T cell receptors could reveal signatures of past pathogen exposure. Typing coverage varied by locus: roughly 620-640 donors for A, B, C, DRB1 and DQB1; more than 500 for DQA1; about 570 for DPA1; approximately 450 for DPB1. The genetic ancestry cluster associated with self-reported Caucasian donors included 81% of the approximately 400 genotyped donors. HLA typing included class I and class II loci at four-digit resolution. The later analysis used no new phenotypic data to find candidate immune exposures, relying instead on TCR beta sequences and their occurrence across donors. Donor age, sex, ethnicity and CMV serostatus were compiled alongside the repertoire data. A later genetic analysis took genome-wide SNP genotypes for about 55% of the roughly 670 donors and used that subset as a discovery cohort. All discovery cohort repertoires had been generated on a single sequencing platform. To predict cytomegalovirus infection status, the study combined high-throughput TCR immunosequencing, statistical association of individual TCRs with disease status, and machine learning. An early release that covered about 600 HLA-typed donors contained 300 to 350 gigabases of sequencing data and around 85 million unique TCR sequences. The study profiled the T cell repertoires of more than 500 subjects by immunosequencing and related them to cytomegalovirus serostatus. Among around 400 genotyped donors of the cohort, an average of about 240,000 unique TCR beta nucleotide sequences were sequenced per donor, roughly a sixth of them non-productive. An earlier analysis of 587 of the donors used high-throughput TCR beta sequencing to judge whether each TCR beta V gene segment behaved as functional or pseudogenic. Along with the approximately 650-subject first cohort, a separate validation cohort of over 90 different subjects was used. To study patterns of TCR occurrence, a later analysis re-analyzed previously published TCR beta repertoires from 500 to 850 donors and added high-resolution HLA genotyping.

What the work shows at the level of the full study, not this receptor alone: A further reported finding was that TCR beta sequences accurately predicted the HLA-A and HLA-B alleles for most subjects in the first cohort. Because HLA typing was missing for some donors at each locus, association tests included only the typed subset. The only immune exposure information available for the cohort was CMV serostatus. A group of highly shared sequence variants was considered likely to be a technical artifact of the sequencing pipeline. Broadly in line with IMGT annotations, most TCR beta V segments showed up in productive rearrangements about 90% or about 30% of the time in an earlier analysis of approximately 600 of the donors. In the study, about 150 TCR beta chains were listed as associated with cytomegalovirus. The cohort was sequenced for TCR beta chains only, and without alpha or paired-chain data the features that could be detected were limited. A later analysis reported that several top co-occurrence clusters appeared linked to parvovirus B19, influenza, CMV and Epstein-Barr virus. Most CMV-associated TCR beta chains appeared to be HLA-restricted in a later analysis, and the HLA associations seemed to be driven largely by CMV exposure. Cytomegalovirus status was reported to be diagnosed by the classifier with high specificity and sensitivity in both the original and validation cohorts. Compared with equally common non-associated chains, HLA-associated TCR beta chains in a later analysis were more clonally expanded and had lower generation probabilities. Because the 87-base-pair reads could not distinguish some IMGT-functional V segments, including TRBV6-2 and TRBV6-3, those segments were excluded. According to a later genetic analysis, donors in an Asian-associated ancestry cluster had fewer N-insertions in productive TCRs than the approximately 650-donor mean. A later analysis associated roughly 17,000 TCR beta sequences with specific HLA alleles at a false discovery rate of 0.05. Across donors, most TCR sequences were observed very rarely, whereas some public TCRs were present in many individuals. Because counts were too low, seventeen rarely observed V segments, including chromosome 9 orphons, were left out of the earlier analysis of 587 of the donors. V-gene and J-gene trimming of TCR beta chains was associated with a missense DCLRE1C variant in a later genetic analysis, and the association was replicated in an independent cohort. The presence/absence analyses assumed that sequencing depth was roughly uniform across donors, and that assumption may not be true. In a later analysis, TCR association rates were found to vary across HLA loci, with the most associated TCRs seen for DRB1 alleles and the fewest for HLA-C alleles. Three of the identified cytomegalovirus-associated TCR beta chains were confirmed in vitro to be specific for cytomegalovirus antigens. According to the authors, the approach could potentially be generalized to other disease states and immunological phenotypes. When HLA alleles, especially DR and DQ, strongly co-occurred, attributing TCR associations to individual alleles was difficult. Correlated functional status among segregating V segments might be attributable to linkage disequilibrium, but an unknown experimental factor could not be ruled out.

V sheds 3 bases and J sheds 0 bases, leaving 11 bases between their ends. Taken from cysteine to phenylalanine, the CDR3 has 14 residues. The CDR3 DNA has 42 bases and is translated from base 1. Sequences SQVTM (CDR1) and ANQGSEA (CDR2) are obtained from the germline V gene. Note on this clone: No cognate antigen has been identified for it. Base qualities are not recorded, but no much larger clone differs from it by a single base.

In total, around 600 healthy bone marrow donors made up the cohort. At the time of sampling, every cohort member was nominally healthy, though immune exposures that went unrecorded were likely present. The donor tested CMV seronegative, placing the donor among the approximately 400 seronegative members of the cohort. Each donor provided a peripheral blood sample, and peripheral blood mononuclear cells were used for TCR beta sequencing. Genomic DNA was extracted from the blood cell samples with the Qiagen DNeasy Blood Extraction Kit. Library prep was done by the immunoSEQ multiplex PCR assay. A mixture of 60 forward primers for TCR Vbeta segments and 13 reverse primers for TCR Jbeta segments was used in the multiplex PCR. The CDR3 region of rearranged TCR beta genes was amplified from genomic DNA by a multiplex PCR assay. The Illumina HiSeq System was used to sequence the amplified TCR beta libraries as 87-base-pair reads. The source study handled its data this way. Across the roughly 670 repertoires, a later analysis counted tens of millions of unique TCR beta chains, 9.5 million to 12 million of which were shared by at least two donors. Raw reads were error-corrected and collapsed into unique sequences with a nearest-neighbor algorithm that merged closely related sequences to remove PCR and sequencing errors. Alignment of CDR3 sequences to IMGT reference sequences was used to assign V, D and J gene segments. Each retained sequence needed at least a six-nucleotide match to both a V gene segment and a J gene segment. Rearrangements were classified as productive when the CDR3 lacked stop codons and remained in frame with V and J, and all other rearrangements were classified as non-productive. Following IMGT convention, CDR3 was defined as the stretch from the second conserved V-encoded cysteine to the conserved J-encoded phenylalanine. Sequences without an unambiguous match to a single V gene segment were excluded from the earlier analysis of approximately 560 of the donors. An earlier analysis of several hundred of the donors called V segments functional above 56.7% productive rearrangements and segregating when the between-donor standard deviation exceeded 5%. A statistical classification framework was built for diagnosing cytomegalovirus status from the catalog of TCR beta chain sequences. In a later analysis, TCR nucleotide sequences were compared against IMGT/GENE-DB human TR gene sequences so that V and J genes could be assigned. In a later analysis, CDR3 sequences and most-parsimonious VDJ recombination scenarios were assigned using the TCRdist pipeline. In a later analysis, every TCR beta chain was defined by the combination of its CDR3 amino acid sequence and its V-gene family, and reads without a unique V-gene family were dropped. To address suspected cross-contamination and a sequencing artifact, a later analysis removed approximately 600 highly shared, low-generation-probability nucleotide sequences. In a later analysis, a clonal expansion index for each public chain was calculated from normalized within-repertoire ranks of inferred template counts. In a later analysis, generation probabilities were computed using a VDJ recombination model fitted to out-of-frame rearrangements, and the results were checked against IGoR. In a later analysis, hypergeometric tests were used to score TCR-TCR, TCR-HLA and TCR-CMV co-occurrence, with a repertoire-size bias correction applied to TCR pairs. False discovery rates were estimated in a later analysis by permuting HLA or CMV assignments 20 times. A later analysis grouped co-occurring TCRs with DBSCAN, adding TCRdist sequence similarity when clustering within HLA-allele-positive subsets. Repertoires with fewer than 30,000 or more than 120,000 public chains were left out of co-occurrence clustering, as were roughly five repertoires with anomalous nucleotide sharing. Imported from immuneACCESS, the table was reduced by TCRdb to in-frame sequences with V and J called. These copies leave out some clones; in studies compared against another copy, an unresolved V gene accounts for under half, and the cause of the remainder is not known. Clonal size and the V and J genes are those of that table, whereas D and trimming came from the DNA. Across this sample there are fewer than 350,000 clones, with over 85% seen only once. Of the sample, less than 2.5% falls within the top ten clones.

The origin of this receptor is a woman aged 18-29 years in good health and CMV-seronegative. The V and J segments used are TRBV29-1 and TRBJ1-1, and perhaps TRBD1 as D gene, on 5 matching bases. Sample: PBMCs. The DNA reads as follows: TGCAGCGTTGATTCCGCAGGGTTGAACACTGAAGCTTTCTTT. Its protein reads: CSVDSAGLNTEAFF.